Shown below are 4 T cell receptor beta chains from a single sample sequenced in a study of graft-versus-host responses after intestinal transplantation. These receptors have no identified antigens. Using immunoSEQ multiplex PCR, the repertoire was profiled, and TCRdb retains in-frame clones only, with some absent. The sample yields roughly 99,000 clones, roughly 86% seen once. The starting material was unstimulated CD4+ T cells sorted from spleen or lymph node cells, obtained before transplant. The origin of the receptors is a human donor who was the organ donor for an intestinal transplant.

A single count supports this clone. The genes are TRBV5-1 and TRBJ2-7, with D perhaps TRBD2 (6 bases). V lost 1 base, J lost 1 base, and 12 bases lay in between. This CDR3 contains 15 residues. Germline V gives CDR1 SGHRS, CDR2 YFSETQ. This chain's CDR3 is CASSLRHGGSYEQYF. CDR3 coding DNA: TGCGCCAGCAGCTTGAGGCACGGGGGATCCTACGAGCAGTACTTC. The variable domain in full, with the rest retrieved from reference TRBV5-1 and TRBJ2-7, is KAGVTQTPRYLIKTRGQQVTLSCSPISGHRSVSWYQQTPGQGLQFLFEYFSETQRNKGNFPGRFSGRQFSNSRSEMNVSTLELGDSALYLCASSLRHGGSYEQYFGPGTRLTVT.

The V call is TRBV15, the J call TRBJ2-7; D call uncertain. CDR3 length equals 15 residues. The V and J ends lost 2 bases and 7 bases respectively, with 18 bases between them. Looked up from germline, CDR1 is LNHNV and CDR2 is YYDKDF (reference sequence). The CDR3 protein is CATSRSLKRPGEQYF. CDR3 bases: TGTGCCACCAGCAGATCTCTAAAGCGTCCTGGGGAGCAGTACTTC.

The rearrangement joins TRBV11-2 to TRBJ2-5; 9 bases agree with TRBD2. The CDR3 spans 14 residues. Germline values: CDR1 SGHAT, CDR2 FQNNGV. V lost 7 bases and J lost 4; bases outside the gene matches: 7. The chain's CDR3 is CASKLRLAVETQYF. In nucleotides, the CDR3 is TGTGCCAGCAAATTGAGACTAGCGGTAGAGACCCAGTACTTC.

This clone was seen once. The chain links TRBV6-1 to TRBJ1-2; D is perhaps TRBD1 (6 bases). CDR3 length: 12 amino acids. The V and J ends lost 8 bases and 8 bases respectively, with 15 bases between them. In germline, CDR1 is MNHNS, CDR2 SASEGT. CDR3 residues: CASGLQGNGYTF. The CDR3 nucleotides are TGTGCCAGCGGCCTGCAGGGGAACGGCTACACCTTC.